This T cell receptor (beta chain) was identified during a study of identical twins. The sample holds many counts of this clonotype. V was clipped by 2 bases and J by 6 bases, with 13 bases between them. The CDR3 covers 14 residues. Germline V lookup: CDR1 LNHDA, CDR2 SQIVND (reference sequence). TCRdb reanalysed the 5' RACE reads using MiXCR and keeps one entry per CDR3 protein. This table holds around 100,000 distinct CDR3 sequences, 5.9% found once. The sample taken for sequencing was memory T cells sorted from blood. The chain links TRBV19 to TRBJ1-1; no clear D gene. This TCR came from a woman in her fifties or sixties in good health. CDR3 sequence (DNA): TGTGCCAGTAGTATAAAAGTTGCGAGTCCTGAAGCTTTCTTT. Translated, it gives CASSIKVASPEAFF.